This T cell receptor beta chain was recovered during a study of blood T cells in healthy people across ages. This CDR3 is 14 amino acids long. The germline gives CDR1 SGHVS, CDR2 FQNEAQ. V shed 0 bases and J 9 bases; nucleotides not matched to a gene: 4. Whole-study results and caveats: Among long-lived donors, naive CD4+ cells were more numerous and diversity higher than in aged donors. Lack of knowledge of donor CMV status possibly confounded expanded clonotype changes. Diversity of TCR beta correlated strongly with naive T cell percentage.

Every sample had a minimum of 6.5 million PBMCs isolated. The sample holds a few counts of this clonotype. What it binds is not known. Through a sample-barcoded 5' primer and a J-beta primer mix, a second PCR was run for about 6 to 11 cycles. TCRdb called the 5' RACE reads again in MiXCR, with one record for every CDR3 protein. The sample consists of 1,100,000 or so distinct CDR3 sequences, 40% to 45% of them appearing once. The TCR sequence derives from a woman between 55 and 75 years old in good health. V usage is TRBV7-8 and J usage is TRBJ2-1, with 8 bases identical to TRBD1. The material sequenced was blood. The chain's CDR3 is CASSLADRAGEQFF. CDR3 DNA sequence: TGTGCCAGCAGCTTAGCGGACAGGGCTGGTGAGCAGTTCTTC. The full variable domain, its missing parts supplied by reference TRBV7-8 and TRBJ2-1, is GAGVSQSPRYKVAKRGQDVALRCDPISGHVSLFWYQQALGQGPEFLTYFQNEAQLDKSGLPSDRFFAERPEGSVSTLKIQRTQQEDSAVYLCASSLADRAGEQFFGPGTRLTVL.